Sequencing of this T cell receptor (beta chain) was carried out in a study of blood T cell repertoires in COVID-19. Under the authors' procedure: Using reference gene primer amplification, nucleated cell counts were estimated. The protocol was immunoSEQ multiplex PCR, while the TCRdb copy is restricted to in-frame clones and leaves out a portion. D and trimming were read from the DNA, whereas the V and J calls and clone size are those reported in that table. Of more than 250,000 clones in the sample, approximately 85% are singletons; the top ten hold 4.5% to 6%. The sequenced sample consisted of peripheral blood. The source is a man aged 50-59 years with active or convalescent COVID-19.

The CDR3 here is CASSLDRHNEQFF. In nucleotides, the CDR3 is TGTGCCAGCAGTTTGGACAGACACAATGAGCAGTTCTTC. The V and J genes are TRBV6-5 and TRBJ2-1; the D gene is possibly TRBD1 (6 bases). From germline, CDR1 is MNHEY and CDR2 SVGAGI. V was shortened by 4 bases and J by 5 bases, with 9 bases between the two germline ends. This CDR3 is 13 amino acids long.